The rows below give T cell receptor beta chains drawn from one sample of a study of blood T cell repertoires in COVID-19. Generated by immunoSEQ multiplex PCR, the TCRdb table keeps only in-frame clones and is missing some. Of tens of thousands of clones listed, about 88% are singletons. Sequencing was carried out using peripheral blood. The receptors here all came from a woman aged 55-70 years with active COVID-19. CDR3s include the opening cysteine and the closing phenylalanine or tryptophan. The D gene is left open where the match is weak.

v_gene	d_gene	j_gene	CDR3aa	CDR3nt
TRBV15	TRBD1	TRBJ2-1	CATSRDLIEQGIFSYNEQFF	TGTGCCACCAGCAGAGATCTAATTGAACAGGGGATCTTCTCCTACAATGAGCAGTTCTTC
TRBV7-9	-	TRBJ2-7	CASSLAIGGHKYF	TGTGCCAGCAGCTTAGCCATCGGGGGGCACAAGTACTTC
TRBV19	-	TRBJ1-1	CASSTTPDREAFF	TGTGCCAGTAGTACCACTCCGGACAGAGAAGCTTTCTTT
TRBV7-8	TRBD1	TRBJ1-3	CASSLSFGQGSRNTIYF	TGTGCCAGCAGCTTAAGTTTTGGACAGGGGAGTAGAAACACCATATATTTT
TRBV2	-	TRBJ2-3	CASRDSHSTDTQYF	TGTGCCAGCAGAGACTCCCACAGCACAGATACGCAGTATTTT
TRBV18	TRBD2	TRBJ2-2	CASSPKMTSGGASWNTGELFF	TGTGCCAGCTCACCAAAAATGACTAGCGGGGGGGCCTCTTGGAACACCGGGGAGCTGTTTTTT
TRBV6-5	TRBD2	TRBJ2-1	CASSYSVAGALNEQFF	TGTGCCAGCAGTTACTCGGTAGCGGGGGCCCTCAATGAGCAGTTCTTC
TRBV19	-	TRBJ2-2	CASSIPDTNTGELFF	TGTGCCAGTAGTATACCAGATACGAACACCGGGGAGCTGTTTTTT
TRBV5-6	-	TRBJ2-2	CASSPGLFLNTGELFF	TGTGCCAGCAGCCCCGGACTATTCTTGAACACCGGGGAGCTGTTTTTT
TRBV6-4	-	TRBJ1-1	CASSAGRNTEAFF	TGTGCCAGCAGCGCGGGACGGAACACTGAAGCTTTCTTT
TRBV6-6	-	TRBJ1-4	CASRRDPNEKLFF	TGTGCCAGCAGGCGGGACCCGAATGAAAAACTGTTTTTT
TRBV6-2/TRBV6-3	-	TRBJ1-3	CASSWPGTGNTIYF	TGTGCCAGCAGCTGGCCCGGGACTGGAAACACCATATATTTT
TRBV3-1/TRBV3-2	-	TRBJ2-5	CASSSSGTQYF	TGTGCCAGCAGTTCCTCCGGGACCCAGTACTTC
TRBV3-1/TRBV3-2	-	TRBJ1-6	CASSGGLENSPLHF	TGTGCCAGCAGCGGGGGACTGGAAAATTCACCCCTCCACTTT
TRBV9	-	TRBJ2-2	CASNRDSGYGELFF	TGTGCCAGCAACAGGGATTCGGGGTACGGGGAGCTGTTTTTT
TRBV6-4	-	TRBJ2-1	CASSEHGNEQFF	TGTGCCAGCAGTGAACACGGGAATGAGCAGTTCTTC
TRBV4-3	TRBD2	TRBJ2-3	CASSQLAGEADTQYF	TGCGCCAGCAGCCAACTAGCGGGAGAAGCAGATACGCAGTATTTT
TRBV29-1	-	TRBJ2-3	CSVGYNTDTQYF	TGCAGCGTTGGGTACAACACAGATACGCAGTATTTT
TRBV5-1	-	TRBJ2-3	CASSLGGVPDTQYF	TGCGCCAGCAGCTTAGGGGGGGTGCCAGATACGCAGTATTTT
TRBV18	-	TRBJ2-3	CASSDTPRATDTQYF	TGTGCCAGCTCAGATACCCCGAGAGCCACAGATACGCAGTATTTT
TRBV28	-	TRBJ1-2	CASTSHGGLANYGYTF	TGTGCCAGCACCTCCCACGGGGGGTTAGCTAACTATGGCTACACCTTC
TRBV27	-	TRBJ1-5	CASSPRVDHRNQPQHF	TGTGCCAGCAGTCCCAGGGTTGATCATCGGAATCAGCCCCAGCATTTT
TRBV4-1	-	TRBJ1-1	CASSQGVRGSEAFF	TGCGCCAGCAGCCAAGGGGTTCGGGGGTCCGAAGCTTTCTTT
TRBV15	-	TRBJ1-5	CATSRDPWGTNQPQHF	TGTGCCACCAGCAGAGACCCCTGGGGCACCAATCAGCCCCAGCATTTT
TRBV30	TRBD1	TRBJ1-2	CAWRATGGVYGYTF	TGTGCCTGGAGGGCGACAGGGGGGGTCTATGGCTACACCTTC
TRBV6-5	-	TRBJ2-2	CASSYSGTTGELFF	TGTGCCAGCAGTTACTCTGGGACTACCGGGGAGCTGTTTTTT
TRBV30	-	TRBJ2-2	CAWRMGGRTGELFF	TGTGCCTGGAGAATGGGGGGGCGCACCGGGGAGCTGTTTTTT
TRBV7-9	TRBD2	TRBJ2-1	CASSPPSGGRLHNEQFF	TGTGCCAGCAGCCCACCTAGCGGGGGGAGACTCCACAATGAGCAGTTCTTC
TRBV5-6	-	TRBJ1-3	CASSLDRASSGNTIYF	TGTGCCAGCAGCTTGGACAGGGCGAGCTCTGGAAACACCATATATTTT
TRBV27	-	TRBJ1-2	CASHGAGGPNYGYTF	TGTGCCAGTCACGGGGCGGGGGGACCCAACTATGGCTACACCTTC
TRBV27	TRBD1	TRBJ2-2	CASSTGQGRSTGELFF	TGTGCCAGCAGTACCGGACAGGGAAGAAGCACCGGGGAGCTGTTTTTT
TRBV20-1	-	TRBJ2-7	CSARGSYEQYF	TGCAGTGCCCGGGGTAGCTACGAGCAGTACTTC
TRBV6-6	TRBD2	TRBJ2-1	CASSPAPGLAGGRYNEQFF	TGTGCCAGCAGTCCTGCCCCAGGACTAGCGGGGGGCCGCTACAATGAGCAGTTCTTC
TRBV15	TRBD2	TRBJ2-3	CATGGLAGGRGTDTQYF	TGTGCCACCGGAGGACTAGCGGGGGGCCGTGGCACAGATACGCAGTATTTT
TRBV19	-	TRBJ1-1	CASSIAVNTEAFF	TGTGCCAGTAGTATAGCGGTGAACACTGAAGCTTTCTTT
TRBV11-1	TRBD2	TRBJ2-1	CASSFHSGGAGNEQFF	TGTGCCAGCAGCTTCCATAGCGGGGGGGCCGGCAATGAGCAGTTCTTC
TRBV14	TRBD2	TRBJ2-7	CASSQDKREFTYEQYF	TGTGCCAGCAGCCAAGACAAGCGGGAATTTACCTACGAGCAGTACTTC
TRBV30	-	TRBJ1-2	CAWSVRGTGGYTF	TGTGCCTGGAGTGTAAGGGGCACAGGTGGCTACACCTTC
TRBV19	-	TRBJ1-6	CASRRDGGSSSYNSPLHF	TGTGCCAGTAGGCGGGACGGTGGATCGAGCTCCTATAATTCACCCCTCCACTTT
TRBV2	-	TRBJ2-5	CASSEAGGTGTQYF	TGTGCCAGCAGTGAAGCCGGTGGAACGGGGACCCAGTACTTC
TRBV7-3	TRBD2	TRBJ2-1	CASSSLAGGPDEQFF	TGTGCCAGCAGCTCACTAGCGGGGGGGCCGGATGAGCAGTTCTTC